This T cell receptor beta chain comes out of a study of blood T cells in healthy people across ages. Study-wide context: Using template switching, researchers captured about one barcoded beta molecule for each two T cells.

CDR1 is LNHNV, CDR2 YYDKDF, per germline (reference sequence). This CDR3 is 14 amino acids long. V lost 0 bases and J lost 4, with 10 bases in between. Approximately 9.2 milliliters was the volume of peripheral blood drawn from each donor. Per sample, extraction of total RNA gave at least 5.5 micrograms in every case. Primers used in a second PCR of roughly 6 to 11 cycles were a sample-barcoded 5' primer and a J-beta primer mix. TCRdb reanalysed the 5' RACE reads using MiXCR and keeps one entry per CDR3 protein. The sample holds about 1,600,000 distinct CDR3 sequences, approximately 40% seen once. The clonotype was recovered from a woman between 18 and 29 years old in good health. The chain combines TRBV15 with TRBJ2-7; perhaps TRBD2 as D (6 bases). Sequenced input: blood. CDR3 bases: TGTGCCACCAGCAGAGACATGGGGGGTTACGAGCAGTACTTC. Protein sequence: CATSRDMGGYEQYF.